The rows below give T cell receptor beta chains drawn from one sample of a study of T-cell memory formation after mild COVID-19. TCRdb reanalysed the 5' RACE reads using MiXCR and keeps one entry per CDR3 protein. The repertoire holds some 120,000 distinct CDR3 sequences, with around a sixth as singletons. What was sequenced was PBMCs or a T cell subset sorted from them (not recorded which). These receptors all come from an adult woman who had mild COVID-19 (a few samples of this study predate the infection). Cell type and time point are not known. The CDR3 runs from the conserved cysteine through the conserved F or W. Clone size, where shown, is once, few, many, or a class for clones that have expanded.

CDR3 length: 16; J gene: TRBJ2-1; clone size: NA; V gene: TRBV11-2; CDR3 protein: CASSLDRDLLYNEQFF
CDR3 length: 15; J gene: TRBJ2-1; clone size: many; V gene: TRBV7-9; CDR3 protein: CASSLVPSGSGEQFF
CDR3 length: 17; J gene: TRBJ1-4; clone size: few; V gene: TRBV4-1; CDR3 protein: CASSSPGGGPPGEKLFF
CDR3 length: 16; J gene: TRBJ2-3; clone size: many; V gene: TRBV24-1; CDR3 protein: CATSDLKFAGVDTQYF
CDR3 length: 13; J gene: TRBJ2-7; clone size: NA; V gene: TRBV12-3/TRBV12-4; CDR3 protein: CASSLLAGGEQYF
CDR3 length: 14; J gene: TRBJ1-1; clone size: NA; V gene: TRBV29-1; CDR3 protein: CSVPGALGGTEAFF
CDR3 length: 16; J gene: TRBJ1-1; clone size: NA; V gene: TRBV6-5; CDR3 protein: CDSSYSGTTFATEAFF
CDR3 length: 12; J gene: TRBJ1-1; clone size: few; V gene: TRBV11-2; CDR3 protein: CASSFPSTEAFF
CDR3 length: 16; J gene: TRBJ2-5; clone size: few; V gene: TRBV29-1; CDR3 protein: CSVDKLAGAPQETQYF
CDR3 length: 14; J gene: TRBJ2-2; clone size: many; V gene: TRBV6-2/TRBV6-3; CDR3 protein: CASRQQGDTGELFF
CDR3 length: 13; J gene: TRBJ1-2; clone size: NA; V gene: TRBV6-6; CDR3 protein: CASRSGTGKGYTF
CDR3 length: 15; J gene: TRBJ1-6; clone size: NA; V gene: TRBV27; CDR3 protein: CASSYLGGKNSPLHF
CDR3 length: 15; J gene: TRBJ2-2; clone size: few; V gene: TRBV6-5; CDR3 protein: CASSYFPGNTGELFF
CDR3 length: 16; J gene: TRBJ1-1; clone size: NA; V gene: TRBV4-2; CDR3 protein: CASSQDGTDMNTEAFF
CDR3 length: 14; J gene: TRBJ1-5; clone size: few; V gene: TRBV5-8; CDR3 protein: CASRSAVPYQPQHF
CDR3 length: 15; J gene: TRBJ2-2; clone size: NA; V gene: TRBV27; CDR3 protein: CASSRGTANTGELFF
CDR3 length: 14; J gene: TRBJ2-7; clone size: many; V gene: TRBV9; CDR3 protein: CASSVSGGSYEQYF
CDR3 length: 14; J gene: TRBJ1-2; clone size: few; V gene: TRBV7-8; CDR3 protein: CASSLPGQAYGYTF
CDR3 length: 16; J gene: TRBJ2-2; clone size: NA; V gene: TRBV6-4; CDR3 protein: CASSDFGQAQAGELFF
CDR3 length: 14; J gene: TRBJ2-7; clone size: NA; V gene: TRBV19; CDR3 protein: CASSGGDISYEQYF
CDR3 length: 16; J gene: TRBJ1-6; clone size: many; V gene: TRBV6-5; CDR3 protein: CASSYQAGVSNSPLHF
CDR3 length: 11; J gene: TRBJ2-2; clone size: NA; V gene: TRBV5-1; CDR3 protein: CASSFNGELFF
CDR3 length: 16; J gene: TRBJ1-1; clone size: NA; V gene: TRBV2; CDR3 protein: CASSEARTGMNTEAFF
CDR3 length: 15; J gene: TRBJ1-2; clone size: NA; V gene: TRBV3-1; CDR3 protein: CASSPKMIAVGPYAF
CDR3 length: 12; J gene: TRBJ2-7; clone size: few; V gene: TRBV10-3; CDR3 protein: CAIGQTSYEQYF
CDR3 length: 13; J gene: TRBJ2-7; clone size: few; V gene: TRBV20-1; CDR3 protein: CSARGLAGYEQYF
CDR3 length: 14; J gene: TRBJ1-4; clone size: NA; V gene: TRBV3-1; CDR3 protein: CASSFRDLNEKLFF
CDR3 length: 15; J gene: TRBJ2-7; clone size: many; V gene: TRBV12-3/TRBV12-4; CDR3 protein: CASSPRQGSSYEQYF
CDR3 length: 14; J gene: TRBJ1-6; clone size: NA; V gene: TRBV12-3/TRBV12-4; CDR3 protein: CASSFSRNNSPLHF
CDR3 length: 14; J gene: TRBJ2-2; clone size: few; V gene: TRBV7-2; CDR3 protein: CASTRSRDTGELFF
CDR3 length: 15; J gene: TRBJ1-4; clone size: few; V gene: TRBV4-3; CDR3 protein: CASSQDPGIGEKLFF
CDR3 length: 16; J gene: TRBJ1-3; clone size: few; V gene: TRBV6-5; CDR3 protein: CASSYSPRSSGNTIYF
CDR3 length: 16; J gene: TRBJ1-5; clone size: NA; V gene: TRBV4-1; CDR3 protein: CASSQSLGQGHQPQHF
CDR3 length: 14; J gene: TRBJ1-5; clone size: NA; V gene: TRBV27; CDR3 protein: CASSLWGTDQPQHF
CDR3 length: 18; J gene: TRBJ2-1; clone size: few; V gene: TRBV7-3; CDR3 protein: CASSLDDGKPNRDNEQFF
CDR3 length: 13; J gene: TRBJ2-3; clone size: NA; V gene: TRBV18; CDR3 protein: CASSVEFPDTQYF
CDR3 length: 15; J gene: TRBJ1-2; clone size: NA; V gene: TRBV5-1; CDR3 protein: CASRIGTEIAYGYTF
CDR3 length: 13; J gene: TRBJ1-1; clone size: NA; V gene: TRBV12-3/TRBV12-4; CDR3 protein: CASRKDRLDEAFF
CDR3 length: 15; J gene: TRBJ2-1; clone size: few; V gene: TRBV6-2/TRBV6-3; CDR3 protein: CASSSLAGAYNEQFF
CDR3 length: 18; J gene: TRBJ2-2; clone size: NA; V gene: TRBV4-1; CDR3 protein: CASSQGSGAVRDTGELFF
CDR3 length: 14; J gene: TRBJ2-3; clone size: NA; V gene: TRBV27; CDR3 protein: CASSRDRGADTQYF
CDR3 length: 18; J gene: TRBJ2-1; clone size: few; V gene: TRBV29-1; CDR3 protein: CSVRRERPGTSEPNEQFF
CDR3 length: 14; J gene: TRBJ2-5; clone size: NA; V gene: TRBV6-5; CDR3 protein: CASSYGFQGETQYF
CDR3 length: 14; J gene: TRBJ1-1; clone size: NA; V gene: TRBV12-3/TRBV12-4; CDR3 protein: CASRSGQLNTEAFF
CDR3 length: 14; J gene: TRBJ2-3; clone size: NA; V gene: TRBV4-3; CDR3 protein: CASSQGGSSDTKYF
CDR3 length: 14; J gene: TRBJ2-7; clone size: few; V gene: TRBV9; CDR3 protein: CASTYGLGGYEQYF
CDR3 length: 12; J gene: TRBJ1-5; clone size: few; V gene: TRBV12-3/TRBV12-4; CDR3 protein: CASSILAQPQHF
CDR3 length: 14; J gene: TRBJ2-2; clone size: many; V gene: TRBV2; CDR3 protein: CASSASMNTGELFF
CDR3 length: 19; J gene: TRBJ1-1; clone size: few; V gene: TRBV12-3/TRBV12-4; CDR3 protein: CASSLRRQVGPEMNTEAFF
CDR3 length: 14; J gene: TRBJ1-2; clone size: NA; V gene: TRBV20-1; CDR3 protein: CSARFHSTVYGYTF
CDR3 length: 14; J gene: TRBJ2-2; clone size: few; V gene: TRBV5-1; CDR3 protein: CASASGMNTGELFF
CDR3 length: 13; J gene: TRBJ2-5; clone size: NA; V gene: TRBV18; CDR3 protein: CASSRQVKETQYF
CDR3 length: 11; J gene: TRBJ1-2; clone size: NA; V gene: TRBV29-1; CDR3 protein: CSVARSYGYTF
CDR3 length: 15; J gene: TRBJ2-7; clone size: NA; V gene: TRBV4-1; CDR3 protein: CASRQGIGLSYEQYF
CDR3 length: 13; J gene: TRBJ2-1; clone size: few; V gene: TRBV12-3/TRBV12-4; CDR3 protein: CASSTTGFNEQFF
CDR3 length: 13; J gene: TRBJ1-1; clone size: few; V gene: TRBV9; CDR3 protein: CASSVAGETEAFF
CDR3 length: 14; J gene: TRBJ2-7; clone size: few; V gene: TRBV6-5; CDR3 protein: CASIRGREGDEQYF